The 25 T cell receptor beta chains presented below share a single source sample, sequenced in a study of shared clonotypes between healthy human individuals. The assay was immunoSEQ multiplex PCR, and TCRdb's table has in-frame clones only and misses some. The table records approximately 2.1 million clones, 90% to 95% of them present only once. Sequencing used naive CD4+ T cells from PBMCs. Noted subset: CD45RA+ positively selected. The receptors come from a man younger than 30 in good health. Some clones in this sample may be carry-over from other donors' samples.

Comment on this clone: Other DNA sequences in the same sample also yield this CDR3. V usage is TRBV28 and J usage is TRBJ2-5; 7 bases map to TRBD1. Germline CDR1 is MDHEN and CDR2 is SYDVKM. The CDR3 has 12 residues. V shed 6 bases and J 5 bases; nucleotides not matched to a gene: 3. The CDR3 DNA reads TGTGCCAGCAGGTCAGGGGGTGAGACCCAGTACTTC. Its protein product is CASRSGGETQYF.

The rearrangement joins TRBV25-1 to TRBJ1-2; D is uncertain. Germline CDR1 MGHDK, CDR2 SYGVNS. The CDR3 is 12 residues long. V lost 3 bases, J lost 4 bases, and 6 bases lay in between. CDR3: CASSEGVYGYTF. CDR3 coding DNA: TGTGCCAGCAGTGAGGGAGTCTATGGCTACACCTTC.

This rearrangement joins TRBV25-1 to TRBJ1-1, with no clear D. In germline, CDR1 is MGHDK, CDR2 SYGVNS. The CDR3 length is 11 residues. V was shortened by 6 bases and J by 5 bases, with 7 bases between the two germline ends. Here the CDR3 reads CASREATEAFF. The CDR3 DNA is TGTGCCAGCAGAGAGGCAACTGAAGCTTTCTTT.

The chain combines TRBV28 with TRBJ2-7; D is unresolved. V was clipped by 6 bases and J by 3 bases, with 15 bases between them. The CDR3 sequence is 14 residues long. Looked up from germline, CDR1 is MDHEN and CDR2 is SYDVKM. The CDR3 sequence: CASRPDTGHYEQYF. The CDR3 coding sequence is TGTGCCAGCAGACCCGACACTGGCCACTACGAGCAGTACTTC.

The CDR3 loop is CASSLEARSSSYEQYF. CDR3 bases: TGTGCCAGCAGCTTAGAGGCGCGCTCGAGCTCCTACGAGCAGTACTTC. The rearrangement joins TRBV7-9 to TRBJ2-7, with unresolved D. V was clipped by 1 base and J by 0 bases, with 13 bases between them. The CDR3 totals 16 residues. CDR1 and CDR2 (germline): SEHNR, FQNEAQ (reference sequence).

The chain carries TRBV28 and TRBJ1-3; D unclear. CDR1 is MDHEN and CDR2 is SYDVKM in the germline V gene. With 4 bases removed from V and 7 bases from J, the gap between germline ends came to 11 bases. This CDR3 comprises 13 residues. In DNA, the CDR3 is TGTGCCAGCAGTTCCCCAGCGGTTAACACCATATATTTT. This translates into CASSSPAVNTIYF.

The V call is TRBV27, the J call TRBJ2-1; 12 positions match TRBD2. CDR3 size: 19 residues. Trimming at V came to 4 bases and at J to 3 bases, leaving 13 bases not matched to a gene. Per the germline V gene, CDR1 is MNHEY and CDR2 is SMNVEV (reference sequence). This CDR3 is CASSYHRGLAGGYYNEQFF. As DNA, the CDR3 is TGTGCCAGCAGTTATCACAGGGGCCTAGCGGGAGGGTACTACAATGAGCAGTTCTTC.

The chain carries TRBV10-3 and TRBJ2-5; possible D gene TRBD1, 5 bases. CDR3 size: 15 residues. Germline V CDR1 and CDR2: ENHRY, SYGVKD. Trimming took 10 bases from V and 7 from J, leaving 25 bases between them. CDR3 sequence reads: CATRPRAPDIGTQYF. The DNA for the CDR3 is TGTGCCACCCGACCCAGGGCCCCCGACATAGGGACCCAGTACTTC.

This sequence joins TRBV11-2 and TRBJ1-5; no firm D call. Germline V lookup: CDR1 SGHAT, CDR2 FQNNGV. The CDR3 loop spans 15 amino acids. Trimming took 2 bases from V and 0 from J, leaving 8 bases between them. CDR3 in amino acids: CASSLTPASNQPQHF. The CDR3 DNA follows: TGTGCCAGCAGCTTAACCCCAGCTAGCAATCAGCCCCAGCATTTT.

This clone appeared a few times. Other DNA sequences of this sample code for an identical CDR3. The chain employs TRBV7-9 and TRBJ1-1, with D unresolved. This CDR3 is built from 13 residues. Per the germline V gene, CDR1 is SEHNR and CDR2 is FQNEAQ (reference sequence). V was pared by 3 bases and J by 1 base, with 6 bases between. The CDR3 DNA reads TGTGCCAGCAGCTTTGGGGAGAACACTGAAGCTTTCTTT. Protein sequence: CASSFGENTEAFF.

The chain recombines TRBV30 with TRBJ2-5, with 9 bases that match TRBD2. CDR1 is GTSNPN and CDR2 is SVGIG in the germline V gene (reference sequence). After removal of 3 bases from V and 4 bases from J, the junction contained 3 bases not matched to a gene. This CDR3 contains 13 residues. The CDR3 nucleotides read TGTGCCTGGAGGCGGGGGGGCCGAGAGACCCAGTACTTC. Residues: CAWRRGGRETQYF.

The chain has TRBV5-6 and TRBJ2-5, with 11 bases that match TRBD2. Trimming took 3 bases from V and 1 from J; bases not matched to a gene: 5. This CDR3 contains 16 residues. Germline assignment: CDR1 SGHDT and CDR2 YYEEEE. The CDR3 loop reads CASSSATSGGQETQYF. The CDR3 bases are TGTGCCAGCAGCTCCGCAACTAGCGGGGGCCAAGAGACCCAGTACTTC.

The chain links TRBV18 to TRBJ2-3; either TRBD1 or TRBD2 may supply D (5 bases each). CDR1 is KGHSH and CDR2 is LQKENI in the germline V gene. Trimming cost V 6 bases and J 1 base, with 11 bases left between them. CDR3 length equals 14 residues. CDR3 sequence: CASSLMGGTDTQYF. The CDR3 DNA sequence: TGTGCCAGCTCCCTGATGGGGGGCACAGATACGCAGTATTTT.

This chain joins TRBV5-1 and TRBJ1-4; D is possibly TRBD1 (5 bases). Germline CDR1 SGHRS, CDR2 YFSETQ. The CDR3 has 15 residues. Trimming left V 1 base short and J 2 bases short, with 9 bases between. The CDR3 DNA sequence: TGCGCCAGCAGCTTGTCCTGGGGGACTAATGAAAAACTGTTTTTT. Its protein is CASSLSWGTNEKLFF.

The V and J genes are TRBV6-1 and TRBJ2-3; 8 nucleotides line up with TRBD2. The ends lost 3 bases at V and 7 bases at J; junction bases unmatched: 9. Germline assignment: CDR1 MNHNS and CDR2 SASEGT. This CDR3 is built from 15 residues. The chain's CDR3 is CASSESAGLGNTQYF. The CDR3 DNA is TGTGCCAGCAGTGAGTCGGCGGGACTAGGGAATACGCAGTATTTT.

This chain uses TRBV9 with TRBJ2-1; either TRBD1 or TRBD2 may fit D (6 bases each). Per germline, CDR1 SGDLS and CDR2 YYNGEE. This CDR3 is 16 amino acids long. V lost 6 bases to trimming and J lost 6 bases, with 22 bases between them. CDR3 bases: TGTGCCAGCACCCGAGGGGGGTTCCCCCAAGGCAATGAGCAGTTCTTC. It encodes CASTRGGFPQGNEQFF.

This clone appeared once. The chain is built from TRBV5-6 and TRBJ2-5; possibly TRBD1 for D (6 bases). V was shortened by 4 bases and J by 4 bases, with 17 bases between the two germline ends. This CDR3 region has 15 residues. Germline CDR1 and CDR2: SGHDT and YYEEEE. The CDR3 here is CASSLQGSLRETQYF. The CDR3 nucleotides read TGTGCCAGCAGCCTGCAGGGGTCCCTTAGAGAGACCCAGTACTTC.

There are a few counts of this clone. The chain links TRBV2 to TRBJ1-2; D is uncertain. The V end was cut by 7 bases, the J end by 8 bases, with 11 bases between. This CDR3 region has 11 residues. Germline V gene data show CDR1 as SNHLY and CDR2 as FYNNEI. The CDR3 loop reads CASNPVRGYTF. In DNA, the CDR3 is TGTGCCAGCAACCCCGTCAGAGGCTACACCTTC. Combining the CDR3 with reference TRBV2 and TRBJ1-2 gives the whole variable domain EPEVTQTPSHQVTQMGQEVILRCVPISNHLYFYWYRQILGQKVEFLVSFYNNEISEKSEIFDDQFSVERPDGSNFTLKIRSTKLEDSAMYFCASNPVRGYTFGSGTRLTVV.

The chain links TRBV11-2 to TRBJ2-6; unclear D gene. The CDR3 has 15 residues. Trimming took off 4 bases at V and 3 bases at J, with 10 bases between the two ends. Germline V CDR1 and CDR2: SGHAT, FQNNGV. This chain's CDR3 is CASSSPRSGANVLTF. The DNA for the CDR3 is TGTGCCAGCAGCTCTCCTCGCAGTGGGGCCAACGTCCTGACTTTC.

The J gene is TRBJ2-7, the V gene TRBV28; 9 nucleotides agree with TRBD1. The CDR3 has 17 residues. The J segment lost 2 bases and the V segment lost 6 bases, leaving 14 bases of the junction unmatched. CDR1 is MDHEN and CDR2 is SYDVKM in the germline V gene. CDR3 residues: CASSRGQGSVGAYEQYF. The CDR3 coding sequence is TGTGCCAGCAGCCGCGGACAGGGGTCAGTCGGGGCCTACGAGCAGTACTTC.

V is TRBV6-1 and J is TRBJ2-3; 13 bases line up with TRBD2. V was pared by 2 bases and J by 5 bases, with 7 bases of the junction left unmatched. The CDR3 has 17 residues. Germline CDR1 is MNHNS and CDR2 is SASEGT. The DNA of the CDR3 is TGTGCCAGCAGTGAACAAAGGACTAGCGGGAGCTTAGATACGCAGTATTTT. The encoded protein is CASSEQRTSGSLDTQYF.

CDR3 bases: TGTGCCAGCAGCGTAGGGCCCAGCGGGAGTGGGGCGGATACGCAGTATTTT. Translating gives CASSVGPSGSGADTQYF. The V call is TRBV9, the J call TRBJ2-3; TRBD2 matches at 8 bases. From germline, CDR1 is SGDLS and CDR2 YYNGEE. This CDR3 is built from 17 residues. The V gene end was trimmed by 0 bases and the J gene end by 6 bases; junction bases not matched to a gene: 12.

The CDR3 region is CASSAQGPAGEQYF. The CDR3 DNA reads TGTGCCAGCAGCGCACAGGGACCCGCCGGCGAGCAGTACTTC. The J gene is TRBJ2-7, the V gene TRBV9; the D gene is possibly TRBD1 (6 bases). The V end was cut by 3 bases, the J end by 6 bases, with 16 bases between. The germline V gene encodes CDR1 SGDLS and CDR2 YYNGEE. The CDR3 extends over 14 amino acids.

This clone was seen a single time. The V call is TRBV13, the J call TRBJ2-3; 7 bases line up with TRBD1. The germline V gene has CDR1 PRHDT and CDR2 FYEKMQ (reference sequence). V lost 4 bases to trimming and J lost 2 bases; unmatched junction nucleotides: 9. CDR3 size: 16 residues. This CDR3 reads CASSSRRQGHTDTQYF. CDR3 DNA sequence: TGTGCCAGCAGCTCGAGAAGACAGGGCCACACAGATACGCAGTATTTT.

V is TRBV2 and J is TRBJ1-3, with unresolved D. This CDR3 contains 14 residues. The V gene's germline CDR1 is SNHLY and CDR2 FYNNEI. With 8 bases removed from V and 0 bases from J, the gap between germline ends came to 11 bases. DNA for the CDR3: TGTGCCAGCTTACCGTTCTACTCTGGAAACACCATATATTTT. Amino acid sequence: CASLPFYSGNTIYF.